The present entry profiles one T cell receptor (beta chain) with its context. What it recognizes is unknown. The sample belongs to a study of T cell responses to AZD1222 COVID-19 vaccine. Broader study findings: An increase in Spike-specific TCR breadth and depth was observed after two AZD1222 doses. Spike regions recognized by vaccine-associated CD4 TCRs spanned the protein, led by 160-218 and 743-854. The donor group comprised mostly white British people and more females; the analysis possibly underestimated clonal diversity.

Libraries were prepared by immunoSEQ multiplex PCR; TCRdb keeps only in-frame clonotypes and omits some of them. This sample carries 95,000 to 150,000 clones, roughly 90% of them seen once, and the ten largest clones take roughly 1.4%. CDR3 length equals 16 residues. The V gene's germline CDR1 is SGHDT and CDR2 YYEEEE. V was trimmed by 3 bases and J by 4 bases, leaving 17 bases between them. The rearrangement joins TRBV5-6 to TRBJ1-3; no definite D call. This sequence originates from an adult in good health. The source was peripheral blood, collected on day 0 of AZD1222 vaccination. CDR3 residues: CASSSTPEASGNTIYF. CDR3 in DNA: TGTGCCAGCAGCTCGACACCGGAAGCGTCCGGAAACACCATATATTTT.